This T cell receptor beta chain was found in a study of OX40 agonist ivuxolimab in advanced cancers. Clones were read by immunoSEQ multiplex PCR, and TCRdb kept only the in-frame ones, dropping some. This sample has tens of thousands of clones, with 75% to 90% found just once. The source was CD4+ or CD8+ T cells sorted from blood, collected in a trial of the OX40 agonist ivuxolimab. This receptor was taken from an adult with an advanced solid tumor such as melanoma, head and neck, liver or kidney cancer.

The chain's CDR3 is CASRNQGSGELFF. CDR3 nucleotide sequence: TGTGCCAGCAGGAACCAGGGTTCCGGGGAGCTGTTTTTT. The chain carries TRBV11-3 and TRBJ2-2; a possible D gene is TRBD1 (5 bases). The CDR3 sequence is 13 residues long. CDR1 SGHNT and CDR2 YENEEA come from the germline V gene. Trimming took 6 bases from V and 6 from J, leaving 11 bases between them. The full variable domain, completed using reference TRBV11-3 and TRBJ2-2, is EAGVVQSPRYKIIEKKQPVAFWCNPISGHNTLYWYLQNLGQGPELLIRYENEEAVDDSQLPKDRFSAERLKGVDSTLKIQPAELGDSAVYLCASRNQGSGELFFGEGSRLTVL.